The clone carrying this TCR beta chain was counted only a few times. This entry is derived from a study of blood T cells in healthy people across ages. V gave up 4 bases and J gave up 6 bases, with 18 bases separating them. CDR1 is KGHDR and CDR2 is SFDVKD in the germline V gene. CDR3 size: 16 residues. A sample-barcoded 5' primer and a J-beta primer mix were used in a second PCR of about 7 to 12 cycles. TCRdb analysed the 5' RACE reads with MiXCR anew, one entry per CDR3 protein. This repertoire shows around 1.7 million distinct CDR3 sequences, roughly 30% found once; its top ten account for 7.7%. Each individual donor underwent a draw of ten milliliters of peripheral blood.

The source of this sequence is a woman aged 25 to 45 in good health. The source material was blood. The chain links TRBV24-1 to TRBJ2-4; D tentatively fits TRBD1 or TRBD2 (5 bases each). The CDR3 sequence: CATSEGHSGRGNIQYF. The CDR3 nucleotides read TGTGCCACCAGTGAGGGGCACTCGGGACGGGGAAACATTCAGTACTTC.